Given below is one T cell receptor beta chain in context. The data are from a study of blood T cell repertoires in COVID-19. Study context: Spain, Italy and the United States supplied samples that represented acute and convalescent COVID-19.

Original processing notes: Amplification of reference gene primers provided the estimated nucleated cell counts. The repertoire was sequenced with immunoSEQ multiplex PCR; TCRdb's copy has only in-frame clones and lacks some. From that table come the V and J calls and clone size; the DNA was used to work out D and trimming. In the table there are roughly 12,000 clones, approximately 70% of which are singletons. Germline CDR1 is MNHEY and CDR2 is SMNVEV (reference sequence). The CDR3 is 15 residues long. V was clipped by 5 bases and J by 7 bases; unmatched bases: 12. The sample comprised peripheral blood. The receptor's source is a human donor in a cohort sampled during active COVID-19. This sequence joins TRBV27 and TRBJ2-7; 9 positions match TRBD2. The CDR3 DNA reads TGTGCCAGCAGTCTCCCCGGGGCGGGGGGGCGTGAGCAGTACTTC. It encodes CASSLPGAGGREQYF.